The sequence of this TCR beta chain was determined in a study of blood T cell repertoires in COVID-19. The protocol was immunoSEQ multiplex PCR, while the TCRdb copy is restricted to in-frame clones and leaves out a portion. The table shows 85,000 to 120,000 clones, with 75% to 90% occurring only once. Material for sequencing was peripheral blood. The sequence came from a woman in her forties or fifties with COVID-19, enrolled during active disease.

Here the CDR3 reads CASSPGQGPLSSGNTIYF. The CDR3 DNA is TGTGCCAGCAGCCCGGGACAGGGACCACTAAGCTCTGGAAACACCATATATTTT. The V and J genes are TRBV5-4 and TRBJ1-3; TRBD1 aligns across 9 bases. The CDR3 has 18 amino acids. The V gene end was trimmed by 4 bases and the J gene end by 0 bases; junction bases not matched to a gene: 11. The V gene's germline CDR1 is SGHNT and CDR2 YYREEE (reference sequence).